Listed below are T cell receptor beta chains from one sample, sequenced in a study of Graves' ophthalmopathy and Graves' hyperthyroidism. Via MiXCR, TCRdb re-called the multiplex PCR reads, giving one row per CDR3 protein. The sample yields 680,000 or so distinct CDR3 sequences, about 20% seen once. Sequenced material: peripheral blood. These receptors came from a woman between 18 and 29 years old with stable Graves' hyperthyroidism. Some clones in this sample may be carry-over from other donors' samples. The CDR3 runs from the conserved cysteine through the conserved F or W. D genes are given only for firm matches. Size is stated for part of the rows, as once, few or many counts, or as a class when the clone is expanded.

D gene: -; V gene: TRBV7-8; J gene: TRBJ2-5; clone size: -; CDR3 DNA: TGTGCCAGCAGCTTACGAGCGACTCAAGAGACCCAGTACTTC; CDR3 protein: CASSLRATQETQYF
D gene: -; V gene: TRBV4-1; J gene: TRBJ1-5; clone size: few; CDR3 DNA: TGCGCCAGCAGCCAAGGTTCCCCAGGGAATCAGCCCCAGCATTTT; CDR3 protein: CASSQGSPGNQPQHF
D gene: TRBD2; V gene: TRBV5-1; J gene: TRBJ2-7; clone size: few; CDR3 DNA: TGCGCCAGCAGCTTTCTAGCGGGGACAATACCTTACGAGCAGTACTTC; CDR3 protein: CASSFLAGTIPYEQYF
D gene: -; V gene: TRBV28; J gene: TRBJ1-2; clone size: many; CDR3 DNA: TGTGCCAGCAGTCCTGCCGGGAGGGTGGGCGACCCTAACTATGGCTACACCTTC; CDR3 protein: CASSPAGRVGDPNYGYTF
D gene: -; V gene: TRBV6-1; J gene: TRBJ2-7; clone size: many; CDR3 DNA: TGTGCCAGCAGTCCCGAATCGGGGATTTACGAGCAGTACTTC; CDR3 protein: CASSPESGIYEQYF
D gene: -; V gene: TRBV25-1; J gene: TRBJ1-6; clone size: many; CDR3 DNA: TGTGCCAGCAGTGATCCCACTTATAATTCACCCCTCCACTTT; CDR3 protein: CASSDPTYNSPLHF
D gene: -; V gene: TRBV28; J gene: TRBJ1-2; clone size: -; CDR3 DNA: TGTGCCAGCAGTTTAACATATACGGAAAATGGCTACACCTTC; CDR3 protein: CASSLTYTENGYTF
D gene: -; V gene: TRBV3-1; J gene: TRBJ1-1; clone size: -; CDR3 DNA: TGTGCCAGCAGCCACCTATCAGGGGCGCAAGCTTTCTTT; CDR3 protein: CASSHLSGAQAFF
D gene: -; V gene: TRBV20-1; J gene: TRBJ2-5; clone size: many; CDR3 DNA: TGCAGTGCGCGACGACTAGTCCAAGAGACCCAGTACTTC; CDR3 protein: CSARRLVQETQYF
D gene: TRBD1; V gene: TRBV20-1; J gene: TRBJ2-5; clone size: many; CDR3 DNA: TGCAGTGCCCTTCCGGACAGGGGGAGAGAGACCCAGTACTTC; CDR3 protein: CSALPDRGRETQYF
D gene: -; V gene: TRBV4-2; J gene: TRBJ2-2; clone size: few; CDR3 DNA: TGTGCCAGCAGCCAAGTCGGAGGGGCTGGTTTAATGTATACCGGGGAGCTGTTTTTT; CDR3 protein: CASSQVGGAGLMYTGELFF
D gene: -; V gene: TRBV2; J gene: TRBJ2-7; clone size: many; CDR3 DNA: TGTGCCAGCTTAGGGATTTCCTACGAGCAGTACTTC; CDR3 protein: CASLGISYEQYF
D gene: -; V gene: TRBV28; J gene: TRBJ2-7; clone size: -; CDR3 DNA: TGTGCCAGTAGGGGAGGGGGATTATACGAGCAGTACTTC; CDR3 protein: CASRGGGLYEQYF
D gene: TRBD1; V gene: TRBV10-3; J gene: TRBJ1-2; clone size: -; CDR3 DNA: TGTGCCATCGGCGACAGGGGTCACGACTATGGCTACACCTTC; CDR3 protein: CAIGDRGHDYGYTF
D gene: -; V gene: TRBV19; J gene: TRBJ2-2; clone size: -; CDR3 DNA: TGTGCCAGTACCTCTCGGGGGAGGCCCGACATCGGGGAGCTGTTTTTT; CDR3 protein: CASTSRGRPDIGELFF
D gene: TRBD2; V gene: TRBV7-2; J gene: TRBJ2-7; clone size: many; CDR3 DNA: TGTGCCAGCAGCCGCCTAGCGGTCTCCTACGAGCAGTACTTC; CDR3 protein: CASSRLAVSYEQYF
D gene: -; V gene: TRBV6-1; J gene: TRBJ1-1; clone size: -; CDR3 DNA: TGTGCCAGCAGTGAAGTGAAAGGGGGGGACTTT; CDR3 protein: CASSEVKGGDF
D gene: -; V gene: TRBV28; J gene: TRBJ2-5; clone size: few; CDR3 DNA: TGTGCCAGCAGTTCAGTGGGACTCCAGTACTTC; CDR3 protein: CASSSVGLQYF
D gene: -; V gene: TRBV29-1; J gene: TRBJ1-2; clone size: few; CDR3 DNA: TGCAGCGTTTGGGGCAGGGCTGGGGTCGGCTACACCTTC; CDR3 protein: CSVWGRAGVGYTF
D gene: -; V gene: TRBV5-1; J gene: TRBJ1-2; clone size: many; CDR3 DNA: TGCGCCAGCAGCTTTTGGGCAGAGTTCTATGGCTACACCTTC; CDR3 protein: CASSFWAEFYGYTF
D gene: -; V gene: TRBV28; J gene: TRBJ2-7; clone size: many; CDR3 DNA: TGTGCCAGCAGTTCCCAGGGGACCACCTACGAGCAGTACTTC; CDR3 protein: CASSSQGTTYEQYF
D gene: -; V gene: TRBV11-2; J gene: TRBJ2-7; clone size: -; CDR3 DNA: TGTGCCAGCAGCTTCGACAGTAATGGGCTTCTCGAGCAGTACTTC; CDR3 protein: CASSFDSNGLLEQYF
D gene: TRBD2; V gene: TRBV9; J gene: TRBJ2-7; clone size: many; CDR3 DNA: TGTGCCAGCAGCCTGGGACTAGCGGGTTCAGTCGAGCAGTACTTC; CDR3 protein: CASSLGLAGSVEQYF
D gene: -; V gene: TRBV11-1; J gene: TRBJ1-3; clone size: many; CDR3 DNA: TGTGCCAGCAGCGCCAAACAGGGTTACTCTGGAAACACCATATATTTT; CDR3 protein: CASSAKQGYSGNTIYF
D gene: TRBD1; V gene: TRBV19; J gene: TRBJ1-5; clone size: many; CDR3 DNA: TGTGCCAGCAGCCGACAGGGGGGGAATCAGCCCCAGCATTTT; CDR3 protein: CASSRQGGNQPQHF
D gene: TRBD2; V gene: TRBV11-1; J gene: TRBJ2-7; clone size: few; CDR3 DNA: TGTGCCAGCAGCTCAGGGACTAGCGGAGTCTCCTACGAGCAGTACTTC; CDR3 protein: CASSSGTSGVSYEQYF
D gene: TRBD1; V gene: TRBV5-1; J gene: TRBJ2-4; clone size: many; CDR3 DNA: TGCGCCAGCAGCTTGGCCAGGGGGCTAGCCAAAAACATTCAGTACTTC; CDR3 protein: CASSLARGLAKNIQYF
D gene: -; V gene: TRBV10-3; J gene: TRBJ1-5; clone size: many; CDR3 DNA: TGTGCCATCAGTGAGAGGGGCAATCAGCCCCAGCATTTT; CDR3 protein: CAISERGNQPQHF
D gene: TRBD2; V gene: TRBV6-1; J gene: TRBJ2-2; clone size: -; CDR3 DNA: TGTGCCAGCAGCCAGACTAGCGGGGGCCCCGGGGAGCTGTTCTTT; CDR3 protein: CASSQTSGGPGELFF
D gene: -; V gene: TRBV30; J gene: TRBJ2-3; clone size: many; CDR3 DNA: TGTGCCTGGAGTGTGGGTCGGCCGCAGTATTTT; CDR3 protein: CAWSVGRPQYF
D gene: TRBD1; V gene: TRBV4-1; J gene: TRBJ2-7; clone size: many; CDR3 DNA: TGCGCCAGCAGCCAGGGGACAGGGAGGGAGCAGTACTTC; CDR3 protein: CASSQGTGREQYF
D gene: TRBD1; V gene: TRBV24-1; J gene: TRBJ1-1; clone size: few; CDR3 DNA: TGTGCCACCAGTGACCCTCGGACAGGGGAAGCTTTCTTT; CDR3 protein: CATSDPRTGEAFF
D gene: -; V gene: TRBV6-1; J gene: TRBJ2-5; clone size: many; CDR3 DNA: TGTGCCAGCAGTGAGGCTTCGGGCCAAGAGACCCAGTACTTC; CDR3 protein: CASSEASGQETQYF
D gene: -; V gene: TRBV20-1; J gene: TRBJ1-1; clone size: -; CDR3 DNA: TGCAGTGCTAGACCCCTACATGTGGGCTCCACTGAAGCTTTCTTT; CDR3 protein: CSARPLHVGSTEAFF
D gene: -; V gene: TRBV15; J gene: TRBJ2-5; clone size: many; CDR3 DNA: TGTGCCACCAGCATCCTCGGGGGTAACCAAGAGACCCAGTACTTC; CDR3 protein: CATSILGGNQETQYF
D gene: -; V gene: TRBV12-3/TRBV12-4; J gene: TRBJ2-7; clone size: -; CDR3 DNA: TGTGCCAGCAGTTTCGGTCCCCTCAGGGACTTAACCTACGAGCAGTACTTC; CDR3 protein: CASSFGPLRDLTYEQYF
D gene: -; V gene: TRBV28; J gene: TRBJ2-5; clone size: many; CDR3 DNA: TGTGCCAGCAGCCCCGGGGGAGGCTGGACCCAGTACTTC; CDR3 protein: CASSPGGGWTQYF
D gene: -; V gene: TRBV7-9; J gene: TRBJ1-1; clone size: many; CDR3 DNA: TGTGCCAGCAGTTCCCCCCGCAACACTGAAGCTTTCTTT; CDR3 protein: CASSSPRNTEAFF
D gene: -; V gene: TRBV5-1; J gene: TRBJ2-2; clone size: -; CDR3 DNA: TGCGCCAGCAGCTTGGTACCCCCAAGCCGGGAGCTGTTTTTT; CDR3 protein: CASSLVPPSRELFF
D gene: TRBD1; V gene: TRBV25-1; J gene: TRBJ1-5; clone size: few; CDR3 DNA: TGTGCCAGCGGCGGGACAGGATCAAATCAGCCCCAGCATTTT; CDR3 protein: CASGGTGSNQPQHF
D gene: -; V gene: TRBV12-3/TRBV12-4; J gene: TRBJ1-1; clone size: -; CDR3 DNA: TGTGCCAGCAGTTTCTTGACGCTGGAAGGGGTCACTGAAGCTTTCTTT; CDR3 protein: CASSFLTLEGVTEAFF
D gene: -; V gene: TRBV10-3; J gene: TRBJ2-7; clone size: many; CDR3 DNA: TGTGCCAGACAGGGACTAACCTACGAGCAGTACTTC; CDR3 protein: CARQGLTYEQYF
D gene: -; V gene: TRBV20-1; J gene: TRBJ2-5; clone size: few; CDR3 DNA: TGCAGTGCTAGAAAAACTAGGAAGCAAGAGACCCAGTACTTC; CDR3 protein: CSARKTRKQETQYF
D gene: TRBD1; V gene: TRBV7-2; J gene: TRBJ2-2; clone size: few; CDR3 DNA: TGTGCCAGCAGCTTAGCGGGACAGGGGGTCGGGGAGCTGTTTTTT; CDR3 protein: CASSLAGQGVGELFF
D gene: TRBD2; V gene: TRBV11-2; J gene: TRBJ2-2; clone size: -; CDR3 DNA: TGTGCCAGCAGTGCCGGACTAGCGGGGGGGACCCAGTACACCGGGGAGCTGTTTTTT; CDR3 protein: CASSAGLAGGTQYTGELFF
D gene: TRBD1; V gene: TRBV2; J gene: TRBJ2-7; clone size: many; CDR3 DNA: TGTGCCAGCAATGGACAGGGTCGGTACGAGCAGTACTTC; CDR3 protein: CASNGQGRYEQYF
D gene: TRBD1; V gene: TRBV28; J gene: TRBJ2-7; clone size: many; CDR3 DNA: TGTGCCAGCAGTTTGGGACAGGAGGGCGAGCAGTACTTC; CDR3 protein: CASSLGQEGEQYF
D gene: -; V gene: TRBV7-9; J gene: TRBJ2-7; clone size: many; CDR3 DNA: TGTGCCAGCAGCGGATTCCAGGAAGGGACCTACGAGCAGTACTTC; CDR3 protein: CASSGFQEGTYEQYF
D gene: -; V gene: TRBV11-2; J gene: TRBJ2-7; clone size: many; CDR3 DNA: TGTGCCAGCAGCTTAAACGGCGCGGGCAGCGCCTACGAGCAGTACTTC; CDR3 protein: CASSLNGAGSAYEQYF
D gene: -; V gene: TRBV5-1; J gene: TRBJ1-1; clone size: few; CDR3 DNA: TGCGCCAGCAGCTTGCGGGGCGAAGTGAACACTGAAGCTTTCTTT; CDR3 protein: CASSLRGEVNTEAFF
D gene: TRBD1; V gene: TRBV7-2; J gene: TRBJ1-2; clone size: many; CDR3 DNA: TGTGCCAGCAGCTTAGGTGGGACAGAAAGCGGCTACACCTTC; CDR3 protein: CASSLGGTESGYTF
D gene: -; V gene: TRBV25-1; J gene: TRBJ2-2; clone size: -; CDR3 DNA: TGTGCCAGCAGTGAATCTAGGCGGGGAAGGCTCACCGGGGAGCTGTTTTTT; CDR3 protein: CASSESRRGRLTGELFF
D gene: -; V gene: TRBV12-3/TRBV12-4; J gene: TRBJ1-6; clone size: many; CDR3 DNA: TGTGCCAGCAGTTTCTATCTGAGCTCCTATAATTCACCCCTCCACTTT; CDR3 protein: CASSFYLSSYNSPLHF